This T cell receptor beta chain derives from a study of CD8+ T cells in alopecia areata. Study at large: Twice daily, treated patients received 5 to 10 mg of oral tofacitinib. A 6-month period off drug followed tofacitinib, which lasted 6 to 18 months. Overall study results and limits: Higher clonality was seen in lesional scalp than in normal scalp, especially in alopecia totalis/universalis.

In the case of this clone: Its antigen is undetermined.

Obtained from alopecia areata patients were lesional scalp punch biopsies along with peripheral blood. cDNA reverse transcribed from extracted RNA served as the sequencing template. Generated by immunoSEQ multiplex PCR, the TCRdb table keeps only in-frame clones and is missing some. The profile shows 100,000 to 150,000 clones, about 50% of them singletons. The CDR3 totals 14 residues. With V trimmed by 5 bases and J by 3 bases, 3 bases remained unmatched. The germline V gene has CDR1 MNHEY and CDR2 SMNVEV (reference sequence). The sequences come from CD8+ T cells sorted from blood, collected at week 0. This chain uses TRBV27 with TRBJ2-3, with TRBD1 matching 9 bases. This receptor was taken from a human donor with alopecia areata. This CDR3 is CASSTTGGTDTQYF. The DNA of the CDR3 is TGTGCCAGCAGTACGACAGGGGGAACAGATACGCAGTATTTT.